These T cell receptor beta chains were read from a single sample in a study of CD8 T cells in Susac syndrome. Each CDR3 protein gets one entry after TCRdb re-called the immunoSEQ multiplex PCR reads with MiXCR. The table lists 400,000 to 550,000 distinct CDR3 sequences, approximately 85% of them singletons, with more than 0.09% in the top ten. Sequencing input: CD8+ T cells from PBMCs. The receptors originated from a human donor with multiple sclerosis. Each CDR3 is given with its conserved first and last residue. A D gene is named only where the DNA matches it firmly. Clone size is given for some rows only: seen once, a few or many times, or a class if the clone is expanded.

TRBD2	TRBV20-1	TRBJ2-1	.	CSARGTTAYEQFF	TGCAGTGCTAGGGGGACTACCGCCTATGAGCAGTTCTTC
.	TRBV9	TRBJ2-1	.	CASSVEGTLESNEQFF	TGTGCCAGCAGCGTAGAAGGTACCCTCGAATCAAATGAGCAGTTCTTC
.	TRBV30	TRBJ1-1	.	CAWSVVGFDTEAFF	TGTGCCTGGAGTGTAGTAGGGTTTGACACTGAAGCTTTCTTT
TRBD2	TRBV5-5	TRBJ2-5	.	CASSSGPGLAVETQYF	TGTGCCAGCAGCTCCGGGCCGGGACTAGCAGTAGAGACCCAGTACTTC
.	TRBV6-5	TRBJ2-2	.	CASSRLVLVRELFF	TGTGCCAGCAGTCGACTAGTCCTAGTTAGGGAGCTGTTTTTT
.	TRBV11-2	TRBJ1-3	.	CASSSWTRVGENTIYF	TGTGCCAGCAGCTCTTGGACAAGAGTTGGCGAAAACACCATATATTTT
.	TRBV6-1	TRBJ2-7	.	CATVGGEAGHEQYF	TGTGCCACCGTAGGGGGGGAGGCAGGGCACGAGCAGTACTTC
.	TRBV5-1	TRBJ2-3	.	CASSLRVSDTQYF	TGCGCCAGCAGCTTGCGGGTCTCAGATACGCAGTATTTT
TRBD2	TRBV27	TRBJ2-1	.	CASGGRTYNEQFF	TGTGCCAGCGGCGGGAGGACCTACAATGAGCAGTTCTTC
.	TRBV5-1	TRBJ2-7	.	CASSLGNRYEQYF	TGCGCCAGCAGCTTGGGGAACAGATACGAGCAGTACTTC
.	TRBV30	TRBJ1-2	.	CAWSEANYGYTF	TGTGCCTGGAGCGAGGCTAACTATGGCTACACCTTC
.	TRBV10-2	TRBJ2-1	.	CASGTLPYNEQFF	TGCGCCAGTGGGACCCTTCCTTACAATGAGCAGTTCTTC
.	TRBV4-1	TRBJ2-7	.	CASSPGPNLDEQYF	TGCGCCAGCAGCCCCGGGCCTAACCTTGACGAGCAGTACTTC
TRBD2	TRBV2	TRBJ2-5	.	CASSNLAGRGETQYF	TGTGCCAGCAGTAACTTAGCGGGGCGGGGGGAGACCCAGTACTTC
.	TRBV4-1	TRBJ2-1	.	CASSQDAGAHYNEQFF	TGCGCCAGCAGCCAAGATGCGGGGGCGCACTACAATGAGCAGTTCTTC
.	TRBV5-6	TRBJ2-1	.	CASSLGLTGDRDEQFF	TGTGCCAGCAGCTTGGGACTCACGGGAGATAGAGATGAGCAGTTCTTC
TRBD2	TRBV12-3/TRBV12-4	TRBJ2-3	.	CASSPTSGSGTDTQYF	TGTGCCAGCAGTCCGACTAGCGGGAGCGGCACAGATACGCAGTATTTT
.	TRBV2	TRBJ1-3	.	CASSESASGNTIYF	TGTGCCAGCAGTGAATCGGCTTCAGGAAACACCATATATTTT
TRBD1	TRBV30	TRBJ1-6	.	CAWSDRGFYNSPLHF	TGTGCCTGGAGTGACAGGGGGTTCTATAATTCACCCCTCCACTTT
TRBD1	TRBV30	TRBJ2-1	.	CAWSVWTGIDEQFF	TGTGCCTGGAGTGTCTGGACAGGGATCGATGAGCAGTTCTTC
.	TRBV3-1	TRBJ2-1	.	CASSPPHYNEQFF	TGTGCCAGCAGCCCCCCGCACTACAATGAGCAGTTCTTC
TRBD1	TRBV9	TRBJ1-3	.	CASSDEDRGYTIYF	TGTGCCAGCAGCGACGAGGACAGGGGGTACACCATATATTTT
TRBD1	TRBV30	TRBJ2-7	.	CAWSRTGDVDEQYF	TGTGCCTGGAGTAGGACAGGGGATGTCGACGAGCAGTACTTC
.	TRBV4-1	TRBJ1-2	.	CASSQDKSGNYGYTF	TGCGCCAGCAGCCAAGATAAGTCCGGGAACTATGGCTACACCTTC
TRBD2	TRBV12-3/TRBV12-4	TRBJ2-1	.	CASRRLSGRANEQFF	TGTGCCAGCAGGCGTCTGAGCGGGAGGGCGAATGAGCAGTTCTTC
.	TRBV12-3/TRBV12-4	TRBJ1-5	.	CASSPPGLGNQPQHF	TGTGCCAGCAGTCCCCCGGGGTTGGGCAATCAGCCCCAGCATTTT
.	TRBV5-1	TRBJ2-7	.	CASSLVPIETYEQYF	TGCGCCAGCAGCTTGGTGCCTATTGAGACCTACGAGCAGTACTTC
TRBD1	TRBV4-1	TRBJ1-3	.	CASSQGYRDSSGNTIYF	TGCGCCAGCAGCCAAGGTTACCGGGACAGCTCTGGAAACACCATATATTTT
.	TRBV3-1	TRBJ1-2	.	CASSHKASEGWAYGYTF	TGTGCCAGCAGCCACAAGGCAAGCGAGGGGTGGGCCTATGGCTACACCTTC
.	TRBV11-2	TRBJ1-1	few	CASSLTPGAEAFF	TGTGCCAGCAGCTTAACCCCTGGCGCTGAAGCTTTCTTT
.	TRBV28	TRBJ2-1	once	CASSFRDPINEQFF	TGTGCCAGCAGTTTCAGGGATCCTATCAATGAGCAGTTCTTC
TRBD2	TRBV3-1	TRBJ2-7	.	CASSRGTSGSPYEQYF	TGTGCCAGCAGCCGAGGGACTAGCGGTTCACCCTACGAGCAGTACTTC
TRBD2	TRBV9	TRBJ2-5	.	CASSGASGIETQYF	TGTGCCAGCAGCGGGGCTAGCGGAATAGAGACCCAGTACTTC
.	TRBV7-2	TRBJ1-4	.	CASSLGGTVATNEKLFF	TGTGCCAGCAGCTTAGGCGGGACGGTTGCAACTAATGAAAAACTGTTTTTT
TRBD2	TRBV6-2/TRBV6-3	TRBJ2-1	.	CASTILALPYNEQFF	TGTGCCAGCACCATACTAGCGCTCCCCTACAATGAGCAGTTCTTC
.	TRBV10-3	TRBJ1-4	.	CAISEPGGGYEKLFF	TGTGCCATCAGTGAGCCCGGGGGGGGATATGAAAAACTGTTTTTT
TRBD1	TRBV15	TRBJ2-7	.	CATSSPGQGSYEQYF	TGTGCCACCAGTTCGCCGGGACAGGGTTCCTACGAGCAGTACTTC
TRBD1	TRBV7-4	TRBJ1-1	.	CASSSTPGTGVLAFF	TGTGCCAGCAGCTCAACCCCCGGGACAGGGGTGTTGGCTTTCTTT
TRBD1	TRBV7-9	TRBJ1-1	.	CASTLRDRNTEAFF	TGTGCCAGCACCCTCCGGGACAGGAACACTGAAGCTTTCTTT
.	TRBV3-1	TRBJ1-1	.	CASSQDVYEGSTEAFF	TGTGCCAGCAGCCAAGATGTATATGAGGGAAGCACTGAAGCTTTCTTT
.	TRBV7-9	TRBJ2-7	.	CASSQDWEETPYEQYF	TGTGCCAGCAGCCAAGATTGGGAGGAAACGCCCTACGAGCAGTACTTC
TRBD1	TRBV30	TRBJ1-1	.	CAWSPGQGDTEAFF	TGTGCCTGGAGTCCTGGACAGGGAGACACTGAAGCTTTCTTT
.	TRBV4-1	TRBJ1-4	.	CASSQEKGTGWYEKLFF	TGCGCCAGCAGCCAAGAAAAGGGAACAGGGTGGTATGAAAAACTGTTTTTT
TRBD1	TRBV2	TRBJ1-1	.	CASSGTDRGGTEAFF	TGTGCCAGCAGTGGAACGGACAGGGGGGGCACTGAAGCTTTCTTT
.	TRBV12-3/TRBV12-4	TRBJ2-7	.	CASSYSISSYEQYF	TGTGCCAGCAGTTATAGTATATCCTCCTACGAGCAGTACTTC
TRBD2	TRBV7-3	TRBJ2-4	.	CASSSERERNIQYF	TGTGCCAGCAGCTCCGAGCGGGAGAGAAACATTCAGTACTTC
.	TRBV5-4	TRBJ2-7	.	CASSFWQGNEQYF	TGTGCCAGCAGCTTCTGGCAGGGAAACGAGCAGTACTTC
.	TRBV30	TRBJ1-4	.	CAWSVVPGSQLFF	TGTGCCTGGAGTGTCGTACCCGGGTCCCAACTGTTTTTT
.	TRBV4-2	TRBJ2-1	.	CASSQDPTINEQFF	TGTGCCAGCAGCCAAGATCCCACCATCAATGAGCAGTTCTTC
.	TRBV5-4	TRBJ2-3	.	CASSLAGGSQYF	TGTGCCAGCAGCTTGGCCGGGGGCTCGCAGTATTTT
.	TRBV19	TRBJ1-6	.	CASNQGARSPLHF	TGTGCCAGTAATCAAGGGGCTAGGTCACCCCTCCACTTT